This T cell receptor (beta chain) is drawn from a study of T-cell reconstitution after alpha-beta-depleted transplantation in children. Concerning this clonotype: Mismatch with germline at one junction end may stem from a read error.

Construction of the TCRbeta library involved unique molecular identifiers. MiXCR was run by TCRdb on the PCR reads, yielding one entry per CDR3 protein. The repertoire holds 450,000 to 600,000 distinct CDR3 sequences, approximately 20% seen once, with 3.3% in the top ten. The CDR3 has 16 amino acids. Germline CDR1 is LGHDT and CDR2 is YNNKEL (reference sequence). Source: PBMCs from the stem cell graft donor, taken from the stem cell graft. V and J are TRBV3-1 and TRBJ2-6, with D perhaps TRBD2 (6 bases). The receptor's source is a human donor who donated a stem cell graft to a child with acute lymphoblastic leukemia. The CDR3: CASSRKAGTGANGLTF. CDR3 in DNA: TGTGCCAGCAGCCGTAAGGCAGGGACTGGGGCCAACGGCCTGACTTTC. The variable domain in full, with the rest retrieved from reference TRBV3-1 and TRBJ2-6, is DTAVSQTPKYLVTQMGNDKSIKCEQNLGHDTMYWYKQDSKKFLKIMFSYNNKELIINETVPNRFSPKSPDKAHLNLHINSLELGDSAVYFCASSRKAGTGANGLTFGAGSRLTVL.